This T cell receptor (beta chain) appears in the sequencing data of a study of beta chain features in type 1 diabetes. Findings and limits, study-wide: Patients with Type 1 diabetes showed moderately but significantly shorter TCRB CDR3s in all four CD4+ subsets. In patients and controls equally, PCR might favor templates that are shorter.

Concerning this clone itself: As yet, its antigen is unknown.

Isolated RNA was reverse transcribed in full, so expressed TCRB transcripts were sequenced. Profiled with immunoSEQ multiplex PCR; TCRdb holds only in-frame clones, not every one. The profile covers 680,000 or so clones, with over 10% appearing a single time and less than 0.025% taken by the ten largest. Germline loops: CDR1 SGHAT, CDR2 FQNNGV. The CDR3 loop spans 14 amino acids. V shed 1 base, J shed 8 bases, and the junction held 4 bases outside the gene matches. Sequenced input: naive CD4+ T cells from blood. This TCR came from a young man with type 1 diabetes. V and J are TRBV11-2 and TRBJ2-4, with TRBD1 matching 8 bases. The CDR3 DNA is TGTGCCAGCAGCTTAGCTCAGGGGGCGGACATTCAGTACTTC. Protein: CASSLAQGADIQYF.